One sample yielded the 27 T cell receptor beta chains listed below, sequenced in a study of radiation and T cells in renal cell carcinoma. Time point denoted: blood 4 weeks post-SBRT, at nephrectomy. The treatment denotes: 15 Gy SBRT to primary tumor, nephrectomy 4 weeks later. Only in-frame clones appear in the TCRdb table, and some are missing; sequencing was by immunoSEQ multiplex PCR. In the table there are roughly 45,000 clones, roughly 80% of which are singletons. Sequenced material: blood, taken from a patient whose treatment included radiotherapy and nephrectomy. The receptors shown here come from a woman in her 70s with renal cell carcinoma.

The rearrangement uses TRBV6-1 and TRBJ1-4; D remains ambiguous. This CDR3 spans 14 amino acids. V lost 3 bases and J 7 bases, leaving 12 bases between the germline ends. Germline V lookup: CDR1 MNHNS, CDR2 SASEGT. CDR3 sequence: CASSDQHSGEKLFF. The CDR3 DNA follows: TGTGCCAGCAGTGACCAACACTCTGGTGAAAAACTGTTTTTT.

The rearrangement joins TRBV6-1 to TRBJ1-5; TRBD1 aligns across 7 bases. The CDR3 has 15 amino acids. V was clipped by 4 bases and J by 6 bases; unmatched bases: 9. Germline lookup yields CDR1 MNHNS and CDR2 SASEGT. CDR3 residues: CASSVSGTAGQPQHF. In nucleotides, the CDR3 is TGTGCCAGCAGTGTTTCCGGGACAGCGGGTCAGCCCCAGCATTTT.

This chain connects TRBV15 to TRBJ1-1, with unresolved D. The CDR3 totals 17 residues. Germline V gene sequence: CDR1 LNHNV, CDR2 YYDKDF (reference sequence). V was cut by 0 bases and J by 1 base, with 15 bases left in between. For the CDR3, the DNA is TGTGCCACCAGCAGAGATTATCAACGTGAACAGAACACTGAAGCTTTCTTT. Its translation: CATSRDYQREQNTEAFF.

J is TRBJ2-1 and V is TRBV6-6; D remains ambiguous. V was trimmed by 4 bases and J by 14 bases, leaving 24 bases between them. The CDR3 totals 15 residues. Germline V gives CDR1 MNHNY, CDR2 SVGAGI (reference sequence). The DNA for the CDR3 is TGTGCCAGCAGTTTTGTCCCTTTGGACGGACCCAATAAGTTCTTC. This gives the protein CASSFVPLDGPNKFF.

This clone was recorded once. An end of the junction differs from the germline gene, which may be a read error. The chain is built from TRBV6-1 and TRBJ2-6; weak D call: TRBD1 (5 bases). CDR1 and CDR2 from the germline V gene are MNHNS and SASEGT. The CDR3 has 17 residues. The CDR3: CAISDRQGSSGANVLTF. As DNA, the CDR3 is TGTGCCATCAGTGACCGCCAGGGCTCCTCTGGGGCCAACGTCCTGACTTTC.

The V call is TRBV6-1, the J call TRBJ1-5, with D uncertain. Germline CDR1 reads MNHNS; CDR2 reads SASEGT. Trimming removed 11 bases at V and 2 bases at J, with 16 bases between. The CDR3 totals 14 residues. CDR3 residues: CAARSMVGNQPQHF. The DNA of the CDR3 is TGTGCCGCGAGAAGTATGGTGGGCAATCAGCCCCAGCATTTT.

The chain has TRBV4-1 and TRBJ1-2; 7 bases line up with TRBD1. V trimming: 3 bases; J trimming: 4 bases; junction bases outside the gene matches: 11. CDR3 size: 16 residues. Germline assignment: CDR1 MGHRA and CDR2 YSYEKL. CDR3 sequence (DNA): TGCGCCAGCAGCCACCTGGGACAGCTGCTATCCTATGGCTACACCTTC. Amino acids: CASSHLGQLLSYGYTF.

This chain connects TRBV29-1 to TRBJ1-1; 11 positions match TRBD1. Germline loops: CDR1 SQVTM, CDR2 ANQGSEA. Germline trimming cut 7 bases from V and 5 bases from J; bases unmatched to any gene: 6. The CDR3 has 13 amino acids. CDR3 amino acids: CSGKGQGGTEAFF. In nucleotides, the CDR3 is TGCAGCGGGAAGGGACAGGGGGGTACTGAAGCTTTCTTT. Full variable domain (rest looked up from reference TRBV29-1 and TRBJ1-1): SAVISQKPSRDICQRGTSLTIQCQVDSQVTMMFWYRQQPGQSLTLIATANQGSEATYESGFVIDKFPISRPNLTFSTLTVSNMSPEDSSIYLCSGKGQGGTEAFFGQGTRLTVV.

This clone rates as medium-sized. The V and J genes are TRBV7-2 and TRBJ2-5; 10 positions match TRBD2. Germline assignment: CDR1 SGHTA and CDR2 FQGNSA. This CDR3 has 15 amino acids. Trimming took 3 bases from V and 4 from J; bases not matched to a gene: 5. The CDR3 sequence: CASSFQGLAIETQYF. The DNA for the CDR3 is TGTGCCAGCAGCTTCCAGGGACTAGCGATAGAGACCCAGTACTTC.

Note on this clone: Germline is not matched at one junction end, which may reflect a read error. V and J are TRBV4-2 and TRBJ2-6, with a possible D match to TRBD2 (6 bases). This CDR3 comprises 15 residues. CDR1 is LGHNA, CDR2 YNFKEQ, per germline. CDR3 sequence: CASSQALVGGNVLTF. The CDR3 DNA reads as TGTGCCAGCAGCCAAGCCCTCGTGGGGGGCAACGTCCTGACTTTC.

The chain uses TRBV7-8 and TRBJ2-7, with TRBD2 as a possible D gene (6 bases). In germline, CDR1 is SGHVS, CDR2 FQNEAQ. The length of the CDR3 is 15 residues. The V and J ends lost 5 bases and 4 bases respectively, with 18 bases between them. In nucleotides, the CDR3 is TGTGCCAGCAGCCCTAATCAGCGGGCCCTATACGAGCAGTACTTC. The encoded protein is CASSPNQRALYEQYF.

J is TRBJ2-6 and V is TRBV6-6; 8 nucleotides match TRBD1. V lost 5 bases, J lost 2 bases, and 2 bases stayed unmatched. CDR3 length: 15 residues. Germline V gene sequence: CDR1 MNHNY, CDR2 SVGAGI (reference sequence). CDR3: CASSPQGAGANVLTF. Written as DNA, the CDR3 is TGTGCCAGCAGTCCACAGGGGGCTGGGGCCAACGTCCTGACTTTC.

The V and J genes are TRBV27 and TRBJ2-7; TRBD2 matches at 12 bases. The trim removed 5 bases at V and 6 bases at J, leaving 8 bases unmatched. Germline loops: CDR1 MNHEY, CDR2 SMNVEV (reference sequence). The CDR3 sequence is 15 residues long. Here the CDR3 DNA reads TGTGCCAGCAGTCAGACTAGCGGGAGACCTTTCGAGCAGTACTTC. Translated, it gives CASSQTSGRPFEQYF.

The chain employs TRBV27 and TRBJ2-6, with D uncertain. Germline V gene data show CDR1 as MNHEY and CDR2 as SMNVEV (reference sequence). V was shortened by 1 base and J by 2 bases, with 6 bases between the two germline ends. The CDR3 extends over 15 amino acids. DNA for the CDR3: TGTGCCAGCAGTTTATACACCACTGGGGCCAACGTCCTGACTTTC. Residues: CASSLYTTGANVLTF.

This clone was seen more than once but under ten times. V usage is TRBV23-1 and J usage is TRBJ2-2, with unresolved D. TRBV23-1 is marked as an open reading frame, function uncertain. V gave up 8 bases and J gave up 0 bases, with 13 bases separating them. CDR3 size: 15 residues. CDR3 protein: CASRSPVPNTGELFF. DNA of the CDR3: TGCGCCAGCCGGAGCCCCGTTCCGAACACCGGGGAGCTGTTTTTT.

The chain links TRBV29-1 to TRBJ2-5; either TRBD1 or TRBD2 may fit D (8 bases each). The CDR3 loop spans 15 amino acids. Deletions cut 3 bases from V and 10 bases from J, with 24 bases between. The germline gives CDR1 SQVTM, CDR2 ANQGSEA. Here the CDR3 reads CSVDLRGGTGGLQYF. DNA for the CDR3: TGCAGCGTTGACCTACGGGGGGGGACAGGAGGCCTCCAGTACTTC.

The chain carries TRBV7-2 and TRBJ1-5; tentative D call: TRBD1 (6 bases). Germline V gene data show CDR1 as SGHTA and CDR2 as FQGNSA. Trimming removed 1 base from V and 3 bases from J, with 10 bases in between. The CDR3 runs to 15 residues. DNA for the CDR3: TGTGCCAGCAGCTTAGGAGGGGGGCCCAATCAGCCCCAGCATTTT. The encoded protein is CASSLGGGPNQPQHF.

The CDR3 sequence: CSVSGGSDTGELFF. For the CDR3, the DNA is TGCAGCGTCAGTGGCGGGAGTGACACCGGGGAGCTGTTTTTT. This rearrangement joins TRBV29-1 to TRBJ2-2; 7 bases fit TRBD2. The CDR3 covers 14 residues. Germline CDR1 SQVTM, CDR2 ANQGSEA. Trimming took 6 bases from V and 3 from J; bases not matched to a gene: 7.

The genes are TRBV7-6 and TRBJ1-6; TRBD1 might be the D (6 bases). The ends were cut back, 5 bases at V and 11 bases at J, with 16 bases in the middle. CDR1 and CDR2 (germline): SGHVS, FNYEAQ. The CDR3 contains 14 residues. The CDR3 DNA reads TGTGCCAGCAGCAGGGGGGGGGCTAAGACACCCCTCCACTTT. It is translated as CASSRGGAKTPLHF.

The chain has TRBV7-9 and TRBJ2-7; 12 bases map to TRBD2. The CDR3 consists of 16 residues. Trimming at V came to 4 bases and at J to 4 bases, leaving 8 bases not matched to a gene. Germline CDR1 is SEHNR and CDR2 is FQNEAQ (reference sequence). DNA for the CDR3: TGTGCCAGCAGCTCGGTAACTAGCGGGGGGTGGTACGAGCAGTACTTC. Its protein is CASSSVTSGGWYEQYF.

This clone is a singleton in its sample. The chain is built from TRBV30 and TRBJ2-2, with a weak D call TRBD2 (6 bases). The V and J ends lost 3 bases and 3 bases respectively, with 17 bases between them. CDR3 length: 16 residues. Per germline, CDR1 GTSNPN and CDR2 SVGIG (reference sequence). The CDR3 region is CAWRNRKRVDTGELFF. Written as DNA, the CDR3 is TGTGCCTGGAGGAACCGCAAGCGGGTTGACACCGGGGAGCTGTTTTTT.

This clone was seen a single time. The rearrangement uses TRBV7-9 and TRBJ1-4; TRBD1 matches at 10 bases. V lost 2 bases, J lost 8 bases, and 11 bases stayed unmatched. CDR3 size: 17 residues. Per germline, CDR1 SEHNR and CDR2 FQNEAQ (reference sequence). Here the CDR3 DNA reads TGTGCCAGCAGCTTATTGGACAGGGGGGTTAGTCGGGAAAAACTGTTTTTT. Translating gives CASSLLDRGVSREKLFF.

This chain uses TRBV28 with TRBJ2-7; possibly TRBD2 for D (5 bases). The CDR3 runs to 13 residues. V lost 7 bases and J 2 bases, leaving 12 bases between the germline ends. The germline CDR1 and CDR2 sequences are MDHEN and SYDVKM. The CDR3 DNA reads as TGTGCCAGCATAGAGGGCCGGACCTACGAGCAGTACTTC. It codes for CASIEGRTYEQYF.

The gene calls are TRBV14 and TRBJ1-2, with a possible D match to TRBD1 (6 bases). V was clipped by 2 bases and J by 9 bases, with 13 bases between them. From germline, CDR1 is SGHDN and CDR2 FVKESK. The CDR3 runs to 13 residues. CDR3 protein: CASSQQGSFRYTF. DNA of the CDR3: TGTGCCAGCAGCCAACAGGGGAGCTTCCGCTACACCTTC.

This clone was found once. The V and J genes are TRBV27 and TRBJ2-4; TRBD1 or TRBD2 may be the D gene (5 bases each). The germline V gene encodes CDR1 MNHEY and CDR2 SMNVEV (reference sequence). V was shortened by 5 bases and J by 3 bases, with 11 bases between the two germline ends. The CDR3 covers 14 residues. The CDR3 loop is CASSHRDGKNIQYF. DNA for the CDR3: TGTGCCAGCAGTCACCGGGACGGCAAAAACATTCAGTACTTC.

The chain couples TRBV6-5 to TRBJ2-7; TRBD1 agrees at 8 bases. The V gene's germline CDR1 is MNHEY and CDR2 SVGAGI. This CDR3 has 14 residues. The junction had 8 bases not matched to a gene; V was cut back by 4 bases and J by 6 bases. CDR3 coding DNA: TGTGCCAGCAGTTCGGACAGGGACATGGGCGAGCAGTACTTC. This translates into CASSSDRDMGEQYF.

CDR3 sequence: CASRQPAGVGNEQFF. CDR3 DNA: TGTGCCAGCAGGCAACCGGCGGGAGTGGGAAATGAGCAGTTCTTC. V gene TRBV7-3 combines with J gene TRBJ2-1; TRBD2 agrees at 7 bases. The CDR3 has 15 amino acids. The V segment lost 6 bases and the J segment 7 bases; nucleotides outside the gene matches: 12. Germline values: CDR1 SGHTA, CDR2 FQGTGA. The variable domain in full, completed from reference TRBV7-3 and TRBJ2-1, reads GAGVSQTPSNKVTEKGKYVELRCDPISGHTALYWYRQSLGQGPEFLIYFQGTGAADDSGLPNDRFFAVRPEGSVSTLKIQRTERGDSAVYLCASRQPAGVGNEQFFGPGTRLTVL.